The T cell receptor beta chain described here comes from a study of blood T cell repertoires in COVID-19. Study context: Acute and convalescent COVID-19 samples came from the United States, Italy and Spain. T cells, B-cell-depleted T cells, or PBMCs provided the cDNA or gDNA that served as material.

Original handling: From reference gene primer amplification, estimates of nucleated cell counts were derived. Assay: immunoSEQ multiplex PCR; the TCRdb copy retains only in-frame clones and omits some. The DNA gave D and trimming, while V, J and clone size come from that table. The table has 130,000 to 150,000 clones, around 81% seen once. Sample: peripheral blood. This sequence was found in a woman aged 40 to 55 with active or convalescent COVID-19.

The CDR3 loop reads CAWRAGGVLTTEAFF. CDR3 nucleotide sequence: TGTGCCTGGAGGGCAGGGGGCGTATTGACCACTGAAGCTTTCTTT. The chain is built from TRBV30 and TRBJ1-1; TRBD1 aligns across 8 bases. Germline values: CDR1 GTSNPN, CDR2 SVGIG (reference sequence). The V and J ends lost 3 bases and 4 bases, in that order; junction bases with no gene match: 10. CDR3 size: 15 residues.